This T cell receptor beta chain was sequenced during a study of T cell clonotyping in hematopoietic cell transplantation. Study-wide results and limits: At the given depth, recipient repertoires were over 95% de novo clonotypes.

Time point meaning: recipient sample about 28 days before transplant, after cytoreduction. A remark on this clone: Antigen unknown.

CDR1 is SGHVS and CDR2 is FNYEAQ in the germline V gene. V was shortened by 3 bases and J by 4 bases, with 10 bases between the two germline ends. This CDR3 is built from 13 residues. The protocol was immunoSEQ multiplex PCR, while the TCRdb copy is restricted to in-frame clones and leaves out a portion. The sample holds 45,000 to 60,000 clones, 85% to 90% seen once. Sequenced here: peripheral blood mononuclear cells, sampled before stem cell transplant. The receptor was isolated from a man aged 60 to 69 with biphenotypic leukemia. Some clones in this sample may be carry-over from other donors' samples. This sequence joins TRBV7-6 and TRBJ2-7, with no clear D. The CDR3, as DNA: TGTGCCAGCAGCTTTGGGCTTTCGTACGAGCAGTACTTC. This translates into CASSFGLSYEQYF. The full variable domain, with the rest looked up from reference TRBV7-6 and TRBJ2-7, is GAGVSQSPRYKVTKRGQDVALRCDPISGHVSLYWYRQALGQGPEFLTYFNYEAQQDKSGLPNDRFSAERPEGSISTLTIQRTEQRDSAMYRCASSFGLSYEQYFGPGTRLTVT.